This entry lists 14 T cell receptor beta chains sequenced from one sample in a study of blood T cell repertoires in COVID-19. Profiled with immunoSEQ multiplex PCR; TCRdb holds only in-frame clones, not every one. There are about 300,000 clones in the sample; just under 90% occur only once, and 1.8% lies in the top ten. The sequencing sample was made of peripheral blood. These receptor sequences come from a woman under 40 with COVID-19, enrolled during active disease.

J is TRBJ2-7 and V is TRBV7-2; 7 bases line up with TRBD2. The CDR3 consists of 15 residues. Germline V lookup: CDR1 SGHTA, CDR2 FQGNSA. With 5 bases clipped from V and 0 bases from J, the junction kept 7 bases outside the gene matches. CDR3 DNA sequence: TGTGCCAGCAGCCCTAGGGAGGGGTCCTCCTACGAGCAGTACTTC. It specifies CASSPREGSSYEQYF. Using reference TRBV7-2 and TRBJ2-7 for the parts outside the CDR3, the full variable domain is GAGVSQSPSNKVTEKGKDVELRCDPISGHTALYWYRQSLGQGLEFLIYFQGNSAPDKSGLPSDRFSAERTGGSVSTLTIQRTQQEDSAVYLCASSPREGSSYEQYFGPGTRLTVT.

V gene TRBV6-5 combines with J gene TRBJ1-2; weak D call: TRBD1 (5 bases). The germline V and J ends were trimmed by 0 bases and 8 bases, with 10 bases remaining between them. Germline CDR1 reads MNHEY; CDR2 reads SVGAGI. The CDR3 runs to 13 residues. The CDR3 region is CASSYSRALGYTF. The CDR3 DNA reads TGTGCCAGCAGTTACTCCAGGGCGCTGGGCTACACCTTC.

The chain combines TRBV6-2 or TRBV6-3 with TRBJ2-3; a weak D match, TRBD1 (6 bases). The germline V gene encodes CDR1 MNHEY and CDR2 SVGEGT. This CDR3 is 18 amino acids long. Trimming removed 5 bases from V and 0 bases from J, with 21 bases in between. The CDR3 nucleotides read TGTGCCAGCAGTCGTCTAAAAGCGACAGGTCCTAGCACAGATACGCAGTATTTT. Protein product: CASSRLKATGPSTDTQYF.

This clone was observed a single time. CDR3 nucleotide sequence: TGTGCCAGCAGCCCCCCCGGGGGGATGGGTCACTATGGCTACACCTTC. Amino acids: CASSPPGGMGHYGYTF. The genes are TRBV7-9 and TRBJ1-2, with a weak D call TRBD1 (5 bases). V shed 5 bases and J shed 3 bases, with 19 bases lying between them. CDR3 length: 16 amino acids. Looked up from germline, CDR1 is SEHNR and CDR2 is FQNEAQ (reference sequence).

V is TRBV2 and J is TRBJ2-3; 9 bases fit TRBD2. The J segment lost 7 bases and the V segment lost 0 bases, leaving 11 bases of the junction unmatched. The CDR3 has 17 residues. Germline lookup yields CDR1 SNHLY and CDR2 FYNNEI. The CDR3 is CASSEARISGGPYTQYF. Written as DNA, the CDR3 is TGTGCCAGCAGTGAAGCTCGGATCAGCGGGGGGCCATATACGCAGTATTTT.

The chain has TRBV12-3 or TRBV12-4 and TRBJ2-1; D remains unclear. Trimming shortened V by 7 bases and J by 1 base, and 5 bases separated the two germline ends. The CDR3 contains 12 residues. CDR3 in DNA: TGTGCCAGCACAGTGTCCTACAATGAGCAGTTCTTC. This codes for CASTVSYNEQFF.

The V gene is TRBV2, the J gene TRBJ1-2; possibly TRBD1 for D (5 bases). Germline CDR1 and CDR2: SNHLY and FYNNEI. V was shortened by 11 bases and J by 1 base, with 14 bases between the two germline ends. This CDR3 contains 13 residues. CDR3: CAWQGFFNYGYTF. In nucleotides, the CDR3 is TGTGCCTGGCAGGGATTCTTTAACTATGGCTACACCTTC.

This chain links TRBV24-1 with TRBJ2-1, with 13 positions matching TRBD2. Germline V gene lookup returns CDR1 KGHDR and CDR2 SFDVKD. The V segment lost 3 bases and the J segment 0 bases; nucleotides outside the gene matches: 1. CDR3 length equals 17 residues. The CDR3 here is CATSDGLAGDSYNEQFF. CDR3 bases: TGTGCCACCAGTGATGGACTAGCGGGAGACTCCTACAATGAGCAGTTCTTC.

The CDR3 spells CASSQGRAYGYTF. Here the CDR3 DNA reads TGTGCCAGCAGCCAAGGCAGGGCCTATGGCTACACCTTC. V and J are TRBV3-1 (or the pseudogene TRBV3-2) and TRBJ1-2; a possible D gene is TRBD1 (5 bases). CDR1 LGHDT and CDR2 YNNKEL come from the germline V gene (reference sequence). V lost 1 base and J lost 4, with 7 bases in between. The CDR3 loop spans 13 amino acids.

The chain combines TRBV7-2 with TRBJ1-1; D is unresolved. Germline CDR1 SGHTA, CDR2 FQGNSA. This CDR3 region has 15 residues. Trimming took off 1 base at V and 0 bases at J, with 9 bases between the two ends. The chain's CDR3 is CASSLGAWMNTEAFF. The CDR3 bases are TGTGCCAGCAGCTTAGGGGCCTGGATGAACACTGAAGCTTTCTTT.

This chain uses TRBV5-1 with TRBJ1-6; TRBD1 agrees at 7 bases. The junction had 9 bases not matched to a gene; V was cut back by 0 bases and J by 9 bases. This CDR3 region has 16 residues. Per germline, CDR1 SGHRS and CDR2 YFSETQ. CDR3 coding DNA: TGCGCCAGCAGCTTGGCAGAAGGGGGCTATGGTTCACCCCTCCACTTT. It specifies CASSLAEGGYGSPLHF.

This clone was detected only once. This sequence joins TRBV7-2 and TRBJ1-1; 8 nucleotides match TRBD1. The germline V gene encodes CDR1 SGHTA and CDR2 FQGNSA. The CDR3 spans 16 residues. V lost 7 bases to trimming and J lost 2 bases; unmatched junction nucleotides: 12. CDR3 residues: CASILGGTGGNTEAFF. CDR3 DNA sequence: TGTGCCAGCATACTCGGGGGGACAGGTGGAAACACTGAAGCTTTCTTT.

The chain has TRBV19 and TRBJ1-1, with D hard to call. V lost 8 bases and J lost 4, with 17 bases in between. The germline CDR1 and CDR2 sequences are LNHDA and SQIVND (reference sequence). This CDR3 contains 14 residues. The CDR3 sequence: CASQPGRVGTEAFF. As DNA, the CDR3 is TGTGCCAGTCAACCGGGGAGGGTGGGCACTGAAGCTTTCTTT. Using reference TRBV19 and TRBJ1-1 for the parts outside the CDR3, the full variable domain is DGGITQSPKYLFRKEGQNVTLSCEQNLNHDAMYWYRQDPGQGLRLIYYSQIVNDFQKGDIAEGYSVSREKKESFPLTVTSAQKNPTAFYLCASQPGRVGTEAFFGQGTRLTVV.

This chain links TRBV9 with TRBJ1-5; D may be TRBD1 (5 bases). CDR1 and CDR2 from the germline V gene are SGDLS and YYNGEE. Trimming pared 0 bases from V and 3 bases from J, leaving 10 bases between. This CDR3 spans 15 amino acids. In DNA form, the CDR3 reads TGTGCCAGCAGCGTAGGTTCAGGGCTCAATCAGCCCCAGCATTTT. It encodes CASSVGSGLNQPQHF.